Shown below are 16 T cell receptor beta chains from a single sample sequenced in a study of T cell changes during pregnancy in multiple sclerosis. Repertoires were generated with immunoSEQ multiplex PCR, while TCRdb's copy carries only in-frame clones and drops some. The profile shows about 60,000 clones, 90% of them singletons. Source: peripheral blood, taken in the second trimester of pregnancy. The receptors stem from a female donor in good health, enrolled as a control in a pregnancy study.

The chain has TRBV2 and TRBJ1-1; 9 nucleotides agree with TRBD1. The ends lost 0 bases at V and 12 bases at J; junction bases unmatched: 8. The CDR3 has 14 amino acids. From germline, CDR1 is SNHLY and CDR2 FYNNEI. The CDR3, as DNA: TGTGCCAGCAGTGAAGCTCAGACAGGGGGTACGACTTTCTTT. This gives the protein CASSEAQTGGTTFF. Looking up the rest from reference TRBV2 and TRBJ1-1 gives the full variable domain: EPEVTQTPSHQVTQMGQEVILRCVPISNHLYFYWYRQILGQKVEFLVSFYNNEISEKSEIFDDQFSVERPDGSNFTLKIRSTKLEDSAMYFCASSEAQTGGTTFFGQGTRLTVV.

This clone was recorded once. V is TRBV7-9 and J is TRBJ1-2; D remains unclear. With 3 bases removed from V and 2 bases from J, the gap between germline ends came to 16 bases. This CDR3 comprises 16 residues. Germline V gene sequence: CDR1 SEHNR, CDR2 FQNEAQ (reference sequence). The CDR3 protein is CASSFLSGDPNYGYTF. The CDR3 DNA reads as TGTGCCAGCAGCTTCTTGTCGGGAGACCCAAACTATGGCTACACCTTC.

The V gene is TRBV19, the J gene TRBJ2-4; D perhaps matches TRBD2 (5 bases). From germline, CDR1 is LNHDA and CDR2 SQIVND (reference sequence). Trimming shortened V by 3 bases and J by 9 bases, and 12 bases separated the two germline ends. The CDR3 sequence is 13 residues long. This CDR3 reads CASSMEAISIQYF. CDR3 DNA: TGTGCCAGTAGTATGGAGGCGATTTCCATTCAGTACTTC.

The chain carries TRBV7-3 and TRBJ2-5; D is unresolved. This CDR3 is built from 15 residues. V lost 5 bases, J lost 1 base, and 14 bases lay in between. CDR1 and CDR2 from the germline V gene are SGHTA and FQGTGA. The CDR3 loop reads CASSPHLSVQETQYF. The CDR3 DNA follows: TGTGCCAGCAGCCCTCACCTGTCGGTCCAAGAGACCCAGTACTTC.

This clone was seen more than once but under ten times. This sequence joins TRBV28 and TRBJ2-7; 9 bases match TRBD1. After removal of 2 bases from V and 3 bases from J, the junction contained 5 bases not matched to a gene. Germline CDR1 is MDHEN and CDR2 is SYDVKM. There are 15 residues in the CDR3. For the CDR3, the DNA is TGTGCCAGCAGTTTACCCGGGACAGGGAGCTACGAGCAGTACTTC. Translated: CASSLPGTGSYEQYF. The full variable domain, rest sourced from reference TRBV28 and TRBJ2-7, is DVKVTQSSRYLVKRTGEKVFLECVQDMDHENMFWYRQDPGLGLRLIYFSYDVKMKEKGDIPEGYSVSREKKERFSLILESASTNQTSMYLCASSLPGTGSYEQYFGPGTRLTVT.

DNA of the CDR3: TGTGCCTGCAGTCGGGGGTACAATGAGCAGTTCTTC. Translation gives CACSRGYNEQFF. The chain links TRBV30 to TRBJ2-1; TRBD2 might be the D (6 bases). The germline V and J ends were trimmed by 6 bases and 4 bases, with 10 bases remaining between them. CDR1 GTSNPN and CDR2 SVGIG come from the germline V gene (reference sequence). This CDR3 has 12 amino acids.

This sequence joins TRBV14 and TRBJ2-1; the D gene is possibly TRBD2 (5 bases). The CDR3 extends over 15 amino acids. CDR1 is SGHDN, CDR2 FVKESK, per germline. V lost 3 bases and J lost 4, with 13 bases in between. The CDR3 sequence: CASSHLMTGYNEQFF. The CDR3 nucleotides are TGTGCCAGCAGCCATTTGATGACGGGGTACAATGAGCAGTTCTTC.

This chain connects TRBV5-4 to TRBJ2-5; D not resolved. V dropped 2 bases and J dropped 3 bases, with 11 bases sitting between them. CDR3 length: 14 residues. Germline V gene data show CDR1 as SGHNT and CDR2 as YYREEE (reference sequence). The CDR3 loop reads CASSFEYSKETQYF. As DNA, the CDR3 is TGTGCCAGCAGCTTTGAGTACTCTAAAGAGACCCAGTACTTC.

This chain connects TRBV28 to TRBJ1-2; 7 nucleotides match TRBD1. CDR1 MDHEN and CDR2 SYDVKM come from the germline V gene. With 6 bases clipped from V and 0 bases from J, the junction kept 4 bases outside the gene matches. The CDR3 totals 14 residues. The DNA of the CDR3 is TGTGCCAGCAGGTTAACAGGGGCTAACTATGGCTACACCTTC. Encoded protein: CASRLTGANYGYTF.

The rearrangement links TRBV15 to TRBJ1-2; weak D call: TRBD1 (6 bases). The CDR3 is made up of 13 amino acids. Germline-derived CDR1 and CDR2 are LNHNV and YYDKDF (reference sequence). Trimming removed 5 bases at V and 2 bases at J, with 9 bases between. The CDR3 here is CATSRDKNYGYTF. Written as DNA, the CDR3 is TGTGCCACCAGCCGGGACAAAAACTATGGCTACACCTTC.

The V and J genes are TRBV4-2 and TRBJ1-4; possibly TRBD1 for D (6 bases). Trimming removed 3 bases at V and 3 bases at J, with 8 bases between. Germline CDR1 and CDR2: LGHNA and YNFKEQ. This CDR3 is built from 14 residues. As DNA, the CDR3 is TGTGCCAGCAGCCAGGACAGTTCTAATGAAAAACTGTTTTTT. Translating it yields CASSQDSSNEKLFF.

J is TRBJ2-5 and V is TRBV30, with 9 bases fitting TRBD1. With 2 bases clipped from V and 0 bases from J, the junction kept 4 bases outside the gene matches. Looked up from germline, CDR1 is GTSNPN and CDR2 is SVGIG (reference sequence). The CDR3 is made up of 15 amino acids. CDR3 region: CAWSSDRGYQETQYF. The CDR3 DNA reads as TGTGCCTGGAGTTCAGACAGGGGGTACCAAGAGACCCAGTACTTC.

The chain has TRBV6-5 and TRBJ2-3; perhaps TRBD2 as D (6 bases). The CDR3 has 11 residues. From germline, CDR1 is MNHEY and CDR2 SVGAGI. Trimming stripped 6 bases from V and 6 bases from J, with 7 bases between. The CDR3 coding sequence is TGTGCCAGCAGGGCGGGGGATACGCAGTATTTT. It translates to CASRAGDTQYF.

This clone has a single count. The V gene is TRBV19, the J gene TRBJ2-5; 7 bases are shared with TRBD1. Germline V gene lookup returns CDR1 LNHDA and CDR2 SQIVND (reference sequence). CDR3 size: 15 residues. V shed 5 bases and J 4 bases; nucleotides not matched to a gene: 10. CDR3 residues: CASSLRQGSGETQYF. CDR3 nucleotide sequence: TGTGCCAGTAGTCTTAGACAGGGCAGCGGAGAGACCCAGTACTTC. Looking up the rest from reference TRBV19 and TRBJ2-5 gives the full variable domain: DGGITQSPKYLFRKEGQNVTLSCEQNLNHDAMYWYRQDPGQGLRLIYYSQIVNDFQKGDIAEGYSVSREKKESFPLTVTSAQKNPTAFYLCASSLRQGSGETQYFGPGTRLLVL.

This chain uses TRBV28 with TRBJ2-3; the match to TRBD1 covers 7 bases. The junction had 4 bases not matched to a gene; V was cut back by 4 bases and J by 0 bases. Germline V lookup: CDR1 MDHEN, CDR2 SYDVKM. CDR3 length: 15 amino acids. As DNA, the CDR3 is TGTGCCAGCAGTTGGGGACAGTTTAGCACAGATACGCAGTATTTT. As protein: CASSWGQFSTDTQYF.

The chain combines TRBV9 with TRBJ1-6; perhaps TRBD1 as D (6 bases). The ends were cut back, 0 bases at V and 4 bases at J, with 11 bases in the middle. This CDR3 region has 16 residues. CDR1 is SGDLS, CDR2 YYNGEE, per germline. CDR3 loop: CASSVGQAFYNSPLHF. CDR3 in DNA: TGTGCCAGCAGCGTAGGACAGGCCTTTTATAATTCACCCCTCCACTTT.